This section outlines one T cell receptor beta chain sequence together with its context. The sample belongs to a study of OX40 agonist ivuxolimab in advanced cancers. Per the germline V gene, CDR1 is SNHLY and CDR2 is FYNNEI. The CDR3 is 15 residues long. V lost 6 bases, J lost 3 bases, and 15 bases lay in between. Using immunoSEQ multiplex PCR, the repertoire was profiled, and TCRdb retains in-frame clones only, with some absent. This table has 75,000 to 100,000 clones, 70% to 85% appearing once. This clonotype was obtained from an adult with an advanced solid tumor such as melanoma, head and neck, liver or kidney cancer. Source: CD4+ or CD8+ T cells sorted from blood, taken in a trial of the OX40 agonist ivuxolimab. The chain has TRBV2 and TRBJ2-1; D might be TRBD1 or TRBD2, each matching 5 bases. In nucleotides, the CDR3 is TGTGCCAGCAGGTCACTGGGGGATATCTACAATGAGCAGTTCTTC. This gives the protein CASRSLGDIYNEQFF.